One sample yielded the 19 T cell receptor beta chains listed below, sequenced in a study of T-cell memory formation after mild COVID-19. A single record per CDR3 protein comes from TCRdb applying MiXCR to the 5' RACE reads. There are about 260,000 distinct CDR3 sequences in the sample; 16% occur only once, and approximately 23% lies in the top ten. Sequencing input: PBMCs or a T cell subset sorted from them (not recorded which). These receptors were obtained from a man aged 18 to 29 who had mild COVID-19 (a few samples of this study predate the infection). Cell type and time point are not known.

This clonotype was counted a few times. A read error may produce the germline difference seen at one junction end. In DNA form, the CDR3 reads TGTGCCAGCTCACCGGGACAGGGACACTACGCGCAGTACTTC. This encodes CASSPGQGHYAQYF. The chain joins TRBV18 to TRBJ2-7, with 9 bases matching TRBD1. The CDR3 runs to 14 residues. Germline V CDR1 and CDR2: KGHSH, LQKENI.

The chain's CDR3 is CASSGWGTNYNEQFF. The DNA of the CDR3 is TGTGCCAGCAGTGGTTGGGGCACCAACTACAATGAGCAGTTCTTC. This chain links TRBV2 with TRBJ2-1; D possibly corresponds to TRBD1 (5 bases). CDR1 and CDR2 from the germline V gene are SNHLY and FYNNEI. Trimming stripped 4 bases from V and 3 bases from J, with 13 bases between. The CDR3 loop spans 15 amino acids. Together with reference TRBV2 and TRBJ2-1, the CDR3 gives the full variable domain: EPEVTQTPSHQVTQMGQEVILRCVPISNHLYFYWYRQILGQKVEFLVSFYNNEISEKSEIFDDQFSVERPDGSNFTLKIRSTKLEDSAMYFCASSGWGTNYNEQFFGPGTRLTVL.

In its sample, this clonotype was seen once. V is TRBV6-1 and J is TRBJ1-1; D is undetermined. CDR1 is MNHNS and CDR2 is SASEGT in the germline V gene. Trimming took off 5 bases at V and 1 base at J, with 11 bases between the two ends. The CDR3 loop spans 14 amino acids. The CDR3 DNA reads as TGTGCCAGCAGTCGCCAACACGGGAACACTGAAGCTTTCTTT. This sequence encodes CASSRQHGNTEAFF.

The V gene is TRBV6-1, the J gene TRBJ2-5, with D perhaps matching TRBD2 (5 bases). In germline, CDR1 is MNHNS, CDR2 SASEGT. The CDR3 runs to 13 residues. Trimming removed 8 bases from V and 1 base from J, with 11 bases in between. The CDR3 loop is CASGRHLQETQYF. CDR3 DNA: TGTGCCAGCGGGAGACACCTCCAAGAGACCCAGTACTTC.

This clonotype was counted many times. This sequence joins TRBV7-3 and TRBJ2-1, with TRBD1 as a possible D gene (6 bases). The germline V and J ends were trimmed by 5 bases and 1 base, with 9 bases remaining between them. Looked up from germline, CDR1 is SGHTA and CDR2 is FQGTGA. This CDR3 has 14 amino acids. The CDR3 region is CASSPGVSYNEQFF. CDR3 in DNA: TGTGCCAGCAGCCCAGGGGTATCCTACAATGAGCAGTTCTTC.

The chain is built from TRBV5-1 and TRBJ1-2; D might be TRBD1 (5 bases). V lost 4 bases to trimming and J lost 5 bases, with 18 bases between them. Germline CDR1 and CDR2: SGHRS and YFSETQ. The CDR3 is 15 amino acids. CDR3 loop: CASSPQGAEGYGYTF. CDR3 DNA sequence: TGCGCCAGCAGCCCGCAGGGCGCGGAGGGGTATGGCTACACCTTC.

This clonotype was observed once. The V and J genes are TRBV20-1 and TRBJ1-2; possibly TRBD1 for D (6 bases). The V end was cut by 3 bases, the J end by 6 bases, with 17 bases between. The CDR3 covers 14 residues. Germline loops: CDR1 DFQATT, CDR2 SNEGSKA (reference sequence). The CDR3 DNA follows: TGCAGTGCTAGCGCCCTTGGAGGGGGAGATGGCTACACCTTC. Its translation: CSASALGGGDGYTF.

This clonotype was observed a few times. No DNA is shown, since the ends of the CDR3 on it are uncertain; the CDR3 is the one TCRdb lists. The V and J genes are TRBV6-1 and TRBJ2-3; the D call of TRBD1 is as the table states it, not checked on the DNA. CDR1 and CDR2 from the germline V gene are MNHNS and SASEGT. From its first to its last residue, the CDR3 has 13 amino acids. The CDR3 here is CASSSGPAGTQYF.

This sequence joins TRBV5-1 and TRBJ2-2; D gene unclear. The CDR3 is 13 amino acids. Germline CDR1 and CDR2: SGHRS and YFSETQ. V was clipped by 1 base and J by 5 bases, with 6 bases between them. The CDR3 loop is CASSLILTGELFF. The DNA for the CDR3 is TGCGCCAGCAGCTTGATTTTAACCGGGGAGCTGTTTTTT.

The chain combines TRBV4-3 with TRBJ2-2; 8 bases are shared with TRBD1. After removal of 0 bases from V and 4 bases from J, the junction contained 4 bases not matched to a gene. Germline V gives CDR1 LGHNA, CDR2 YSLEER. The CDR3 length is 16 residues. CDR3: CASSQDQGAVTGELFF. The DNA of the CDR3 is TGCGCCAGCAGCCAAGATCAGGGGGCAGTCACCGGGGAGCTGTTTTTT.

The chain couples TRBV20-1 to TRBJ1-2; TRBD1 matches at 12 bases. Germline V CDR1 and CDR2: DFQATT, SNEGSKA (reference sequence). The CDR3 is 14 residues long. The V segment lost 3 bases and the J segment 7 bases; nucleotides outside the gene matches: 6. The DNA of the CDR3 is TGCAGTGCTAGGTGGGGACAGGGGGCCTCTGGCTACACCTTC. This codes for CSARWGQGASGYTF.

The chain employs TRBV5-5 and TRBJ2-7; D might be TRBD1 or TRBD2, each matching 7 bases. From germline, CDR1 is SGHKS and CDR2 YYEKEE (reference sequence). Trimming took off 0 bases at V and 7 bases at J, with 11 bases between the two ends. CDR3 length equals 13 residues. DNA for the CDR3: TGTGCCAGCAGCTTGGGCAGGGGGGGTGAGCAGTACTTC. Its translation: CASSLGRGGEQYF. The full variable domain, with the rest looked up from reference TRBV5-5 and TRBJ2-7, is DAGVTQSPTHLIKTRGQQVTLRCSPISGHKSVSWYQQVLGQGPQFIFQYYEKEERGRGNFPDRFSARQFPNYSSELNVNALLLGDSALYLCASSLGRGGEQYFGPGTRLTVT.

About this clonotype itself: Germline is not matched at one junction end, which may reflect a read error. The chain has TRBV4-1 and TRBJ1-1; D remains unclear. The CDR3 has 12 residues. CDR1 MGHRA and CDR2 YSYEKL come from the germline V gene. The CDR3 spells CASSRTGGVVVF. For the CDR3, the DNA is TGCGCCAGCAGCCGGACGGGCGGGGTGGTTGTCTTT.

V usage is TRBV9 and J usage is TRBJ1-6; maybe TRBD1 (5 bases). V lost 5 bases, J lost 10 bases, and 19 bases lay in between. This CDR3 region has 15 residues. Per the germline V gene, CDR1 is SGDLS and CDR2 is YYNGEE. The CDR3 sequence: CASSAGDHDWSPLHF. The DNA of the CDR3 is TGTGCCAGCAGTGCCGGGGACCACGACTGGTCACCCCTCCACTTT.

This clonotype has just one count. The V call is TRBV18, the J call TRBJ2-4, with D possibly being TRBD2 (7 bases). The V gene's germline CDR1 is KGHSH and CDR2 LQKENI. There are 17 residues in the CDR3. Trimming cost V 0 bases and J 0 bases, with 12 bases left between them. As DNA, the CDR3 is TGTGCCAGCTCACCACCGGGAGGGGGACTAGCCAAAAACATTCAGTACTTC. Its protein is CASSPPGGGLAKNIQYF.

CDR3 in amino acids: CASSKRDLGQYV. CDR3 sequence (DNA): TGTGCCAGCAGTAAGAGGGATTTGGGGCAGTACGTC. The chain couples TRBV5-8 to TRBJ2-7; possible D gene TRBD2, 5 bases. CDR1 is SGHTS and CDR2 is YDEGEE in the germline V gene. This CDR3 contains 12 residues. With 5 bases removed from V and 9 bases from J, the gap between germline ends came to 15 bases.

As DNA, the CDR3 is TGTGCCAGCAGCAAATCCCTAGCGGGGGGACTGGAGACCCAGTACTTC. It yields the protein CASSKSLAGGLETQYF. The rearrangement joins TRBV7-2 to TRBJ2-5; TRBD2 agrees at 11 bases. Germline assignment: CDR1 SGHTA and CDR2 FQGNSA. J lost 5 bases, V lost 5 bases, and 10 bases had no gene match. The CDR3 sequence is 16 residues long.

The table lists this clonotype with many counts. The chain combines TRBV7-2 with TRBJ2-7; D is undetermined. The ends were cut back, 2 bases at V and 3 bases at J, with 8 bases in the middle. From germline, CDR1 is SGHTA and CDR2 FQGNSA. The CDR3 extends over 13 amino acids. CDR3 DNA sequence: TGTGCCAGCAGCTTAAGCCCCTACTACGAGCAGTACGTC. Translating gives CASSLSPYYEQYV.

The chain is built from TRBV9 and TRBJ1-2; D call uncertain. Trimming removed 0 bases from V and 7 bases from J, with 7 bases in between. This CDR3 spans 12 amino acids. Germline V gene data show CDR1 as SGDLS and CDR2 as YYNGEE. CDR3 loop: CASSVDSGGYTF. The DNA for the CDR3 is TGTGCCAGCAGCGTAGATAGCGGTGGCTACACCTTC. Variable domain in full (rest from reference TRBV9 and TRBJ1-2): DSGVTQTPKHLITATGQRVTLRCSPRSGDLSVYWYQQSLDQGLQFLIQYYNGEERAKGNILERFSAQQFPDLHSELNLSSLELGDSALYFCASSVDSGGYTFGSGTRLTVV.